The rows below give T cell receptor beta chains drawn from one sample of a study of blood T cell repertoires in COVID-19. The table came from immunoSEQ multiplex PCR; TCRdb's copy has only in-frame clones and leaves some out. The data hold 250,000 to 350,000 clones, with approximately 88% observed a single time. Sequences were obtained from peripheral blood. Every receptor here comes from a human donor with COVID-19, enrolled during active disease. The donor label of this sample is uncertain. CDR3s include the opening cysteine and the closing phenylalanine or tryptophan. Fields, in order: D gene, clone size, V gene, J gene, CDR3 protein, CDR3 DNA. A D gene is named only where the DNA matches it firmly. Not all rows give a size; the values are once, few, many and, for expanded clones, a class.

.	.	TRBV6-1	TRBJ1-3	CASGRADSGNTIYF	TGTGCCAGCGGGAGGGCGGACTCTGGAAACACCATATATTTT
.	.	TRBV3-1/TRBV3-2	TRBJ2-7	CASSRWGQTYEQYF	TGTGCCAGCAGCCGCTGGGGACAAACCTACGAGCAGTACTTC
.	.	TRBV27	TRBJ1-5	CASSLRGSGQPQHF	TGTGCCAGCAGTTTACGAGGTTCTGGGCAGCCCCAGCATTTT
.	.	TRBV6-2/TRBV6-3	TRBJ1-3	CASSYSTGVSTIYF	TGTGCCAGCAGTTACTCGACCGGAGTCTCCACCATATATTTT
TRBD1	.	TRBV27	TRBJ1-1	CASGFDRVNTEAFF	TGTGCCAGCGGATTCGACAGGGTGAACACTGAAGCTTTCTTT
TRBD1	.	TRBV3-1/TRBV3-2	TRBJ1-1	CASSPTDRGTEAFF	TGTGCCAGCAGCCCTACTGACAGGGGGACTGAAGCTTTCTTT
.	.	TRBV29-1	TRBJ2-7	CSVGDTHYEQYF	TGCAGCGTTGGGGACACCCACTACGAGCAGTACTTC
TRBD1	.	TRBV7-2	TRBJ2-5	CASSSGGQETQYF	TGTGCCAGCAGCTCAGGGGGCCAAGAGACCCAGTACTTC
.	.	TRBV3-1/TRBV3-2	TRBJ2-7	CASSQSGQFHEQYF	TGTGCCAGCAGCCAAAGCGGACAGTTCCACGAGCAGTACTTC
.	.	TRBV20-1	TRBJ2-7	CSARGVAEQYF	TGCAGTGCTAGAGGGGTAGCCGAGCAGTACTTC
TRBD2	.	TRBV28	TRBJ2-5	CASTSPGLAGHRQETQYF	TGTGCCAGCACCTCTCCGGGACTAGCGGGACACCGCCAAGAGACCCAGTACTTC
TRBD2	.	TRBV5-6	TRBJ2-3	CASRLTSQDTQYF	TGTGCCAGCAGGCTGACTAGCCAGGATACGCAGTATTTT
TRBD1	.	TRBV27	TRBJ1-1	CASGRTGVNTEAFF	TGTGCCAGCGGAAGGACAGGGGTCAACACTGAAGCTTTCTTT
.	.	TRBV28	TRBJ1-2	CASGLEVGYTF	TGTGCCAGCGGGTTGGAGGTCGGCTACACCTTC
TRBD1	.	TRBV27	TRBJ2-7	CASSYKQGVSYEQYF	TGTGCCAGCAGCTATAAACAGGGGGTATCCTACGAGCAGTACTTC
TRBD1	once	TRBV2	TRBJ1-5	CASVEGDSGQPQHF	TGTGCCAGCGTCGAAGGGGACAGCGGACAGCCCCAGCATTTT
TRBD2	.	TRBV7-3	TRBJ2-3	CASSLAGVDTDTQYF	TGTGCCAGCAGCTTGGCGGGAGTAGACACAGATACGCAGTATTTT
TRBD1	once	TRBV6-5	TRBJ1-4	CASSYGTGSNEKLFF	TGTGCCAGCAGTTACGGGACAGGGAGTAATGAAAAACTGTTTTTT
TRBD1	.	TRBV6-5	TRBJ1-5	CASSSRQGNQPQHF	TGTGCCAGCAGTTCGAGACAGGGGAATCAGCCCCAGCATTTT
TRBD1	.	TRBV28	TRBJ1-2	CASSSGFGTGRGGYTF	TGTGCCAGCAGTTCCGGATTCGGGACAGGGAGGGGTGGCTACACCTTC
TRBD2	.	TRBV7-9	TRBJ2-3	CASSLGRLAADTQYF	TGTGCCAGCAGCTTAGGCCGACTAGCGGCGGATACGCAGTATTTT
.	.	TRBV19	TRBJ2-1	CASTRETKGEQFF	TGTGCCAGTACTCGGGAAACAAAGGGTGAGCAGTTCTTC
.	.	TRBV7-8	TRBJ2-1	CASSFGGGSNNEQFF	TGTGCCAGCAGCTTCGGCGGGGGCTCCAACAATGAGCAGTTCTTC
.	.	TRBV7-9	TRBJ1-6	CASSPRGDSPLHF	TGTGCCAGCAGCCCCCGCGGGGATTCACCCCTCCACTTT
.	few	TRBV5-1	TRBJ2-7	CASSLLDSTYEQYF	TGCGCCAGCAGCCTTTTGGACTCGACCTACGAGCAGTACTTC
TRBD2	.	TRBV30	TRBJ2-3	CAWSVLAGGGTQYF	TGTGCCTGGAGTGTACTAGCGGGAGGGGGTACGCAGTATTTT
.	.	TRBV6-2/TRBV6-3	TRBJ2-7	CASSRGSYEQYF	TGTGCCAGCAGTCGAGGGTCCTACGAGCAGTACTTC
TRBD1	.	TRBV11-2	TRBJ1-2	CASSMGTGGYGYTF	TGTGCCAGCAGCATGGGGACAGGGGGTTATGGCTACACCTTC
TRBD2	.	TRBV19	TRBJ2-3	CASSPSASGNTDTQYF	TGTGCCAGTAGTCCCTCGGCTAGCGGGAACACAGATACGCAGTATTTT
TRBD1	.	TRBV19	TRBJ1-2	CASSETHRGYGYTF	TGTGCCAGCTCGGAAACCCACAGGGGATATGGCTACACCTTC
.	.	TRBV2	TRBJ1-5	CASSGLGGRNQPQHF	TGTGCCAGCAGTGGTTTGGGAGGGAGGAATCAGCCCCAGCATTTT
.	many	TRBV11-2	TRBJ2-1	CASSLDRNNEQFF	TGTGCCAGCAGCTTAGATCGTAACAATGAGCAGTTCTTC
TRBD1	.	TRBV3-1/TRBV3-2	TRBJ2-7	CASSPQAGQGSKQYF	TGTGCCAGCAGCCCCCAGGCGGGACAGGGGAGTAAGCAGTACTTC
TRBD1	.	TRBV5-4	TRBJ1-4	CASSLGQGPGEKLFF	TGTGCCAGCAGCTTGGGACAGGGCCCAGGAGAAAAACTGTTTTTT
.	.	TRBV2	TRBJ1-5	CASNTAGLNQPQHF	TGTGCCAGCAATACGGCAGGGCTCAATCAGCCCCAGCATTTT
.	once	TRBV21-1	TRBJ1-5	CASSSRNPGQPQHF	TGTGCCAGCAGCAGCCGGAACCCAGGACAGCCCCAGCATTTT
.	.	TRBV2	TRBJ2-2	CASYGGYTGELFF	TGTGCCAGCTACGGCGGATACACCGGGGAGCTGTTTTTT
TRBD1	.	TRBV29-1	TRBJ2-1	CSVVERDRVIEQFF	TGCAGCGTTGTGGAGAGGGACAGGGTGATTGAGCAGTTCTTC
.	.	TRBV27	TRBJ1-3	CASIEGAPISGNTIYF	TGTGCCAGCATCGAAGGGGCCCCCATCTCTGGAAACACCATATATTTT
.	.	TRBV19	TRBJ2-2	CASSGHTGELFF	TGTGCCAGTAGCGGTCATACCGGGGAGCTGTTTTTT
.	.	TRBV11-2	TRBJ2-5	CASSFGGGTQYF	TGTGCCAGCAGCTTTGGCGGAGGGACCCAGTACTTC
.	.	TRBV28	TRBJ2-4	CASNEGVSDIQYF	TGTGCCAGCAATGAGGGGGTTTCGGACATTCAGTACTTC
.	.	TRBV11-2	TRBJ2-5	CASSSHSRETQYF	TGTGCCAGCAGCTCCCACTCCAGGGAGACCCAGTACTTC
.	.	TRBV12-5	TRBJ2-2	CASGLVPGVSNTGELFF	TGTGCTAGTGGTTTGGTCCCCGGTGTTTCGAACACCGGGGAGCTGTTTTTT
.	.	TRBV5-1	TRBJ2-2	CASSLGFSRMNTGELFF	TGCGCCAGCAGCCTCGGGTTCTCCAGAATGAACACCGGGGAGCTGTTTTTT
.	.	TRBV24-1	TRBJ2-6	CATSNPSGSSGANVLTF	TGTGCCACCAGTAACCCAAGCGGGTCCTCTGGGGCCAACGTCCTGACTTTC
.	.	TRBV13	TRBJ2-4	CASSLVRQENIQYF	TGTGCCAGCAGCTTAGTGAGACAGGAAAACATTCAGTACTTC
TRBD1	once	TRBV10-2	TRBJ1-2	CATFTGASNYGYTF	TGCGCCACCTTCACAGGGGCTTCTAACTATGGCTACACCTTC
TRBD2	.	TRBV7-3	TRBJ2-1	CASSPSGSSYNEQFF	TGTGCCAGCAGCCCGAGCGGGAGCTCCTACAATGAGCAGTTCTTC
.	.	TRBV7-2	TRBJ1-2	CASSSPGQINYGYTF	TGTGCCAGCAGCTCCCCGGGACAAATAAACTATGGCTACACCTTC
TRBD1	.	TRBV6-5	TRBJ1-1	CASSRRTGGEAFF	TGTGCCAGCAGCCGACGGACAGGGGGCGAAGCTTTCTTT
TRBD1	once	TRBV5-1	TRBJ2-3	CASSPRTGTSTDTQYF	TGCGCCAGCAGCCCTAGGACAGGGACTAGCACAGATACGCAGTATTTT